The 14 T cell receptor beta chains below all came from one sample that was sequenced in a study of beta chain features in type 1 diabetes. Expressed TCRB transcripts were sequenced because the entire RNA isolate underwent reverse transcription. The table came from immunoSEQ multiplex PCR; TCRdb's copy has only in-frame clones and leaves some out. The sample records under 250,000 clones, 27% being singletons. Sequencing was carried out using central memory CD4+ T cells from blood. Receptors were obtained from a man aged 30 to 45 in good health.

The V gene is TRBV27, the J gene TRBJ1-5; D unclear. From germline, CDR1 is MNHEY and CDR2 SMNVEV (reference sequence). The CDR3 totals 13 residues. Trimming stripped 3 bases from V and 7 bases from J, with 10 bases between. The CDR3 reads CASSLNWEQPQHF. The CDR3 DNA reads as TGTGCCAGCAGTTTGAACTGGGAGCAGCCCCAGCATTTT.

This clone was seen ten or more times. The J gene is TRBJ2-1, the V gene TRBV23-1, with 7 bases lining up with TRBD1. TRBV23-1 is identified as an open reading frame with a role that is uncertain. Germline trimming cut 3 bases from V and 5 bases from J; bases unmatched to any gene: 7. The length of the CDR3 is 15 residues. The CDR3 protein is CASSHKEGANNEQFF. The CDR3 coding sequence is TGCGCCAGCAGTCATAAAGAGGGGGCGAACAATGAGCAGTTCTTC.

This clone turned up a few times. Other DNA sequences in this specimen translate into the identical CDR3. J is TRBJ2-5 and V is TRBV7-2; no definite D call. V lost 0 bases and J lost 2, with 4 bases in between. The CDR3 is 13 amino acids. CDR1 is SGHTA, CDR2 FQGNSA, per germline. The CDR3 DNA reads as TGTGCCAGCAGCTTAGCGCTACAAGAGACCCAGTACTTC. As protein: CASSLALQETQYF.

This chain links TRBV5-1 with TRBJ2-5; 7 bases map to TRBD1. In germline, CDR1 is SGHRS, CDR2 YFSETQ. J was trimmed by 4 bases and V by 4 bases; bases with no gene match: 10. The CDR3 is 15 amino acids. CDR3 amino acids: CASSQFTGDRETQYF. Written as DNA, the CDR3 is TGCGCCAGCAGCCAGTTCACAGGGGACCGAGAGACCCAGTACTTC.

This rearrangement joins TRBV15 to TRBJ2-5; possible D gene TRBD1, 6 bases. The length of the CDR3 is 15 residues. The germline gives CDR1 LNHNV, CDR2 YYDKDF (reference sequence). The germline V and J ends were trimmed by 0 bases and 5 bases, with 13 bases remaining between them. The CDR3 spells CATSRDPGHGETQYF. The CDR3 DNA follows: TGTGCCACCAGCAGAGACCCGGGACACGGGGAGACCCAGTACTTC.

This clone showed up just a few times. This chain uses TRBV7-2 with TRBJ1-1, with unresolved D. CDR1 SGHTA and CDR2 FQGNSA come from the germline V gene. The CDR3 has 13 amino acids. V was trimmed by 5 bases and J by 0 bases, leaving 7 bases between them. CDR3 bases: TGTGCCAGCAGCCTTGACATGAACACTGAAGCTTTCTTT. Its protein product is CASSLDMNTEAFF.

This clone has just a few counts. This rearrangement joins TRBV18 to TRBJ2-5; a possible D gene is TRBD2 (5 bases). The germline V gene encodes CDR1 KGHSH and CDR2 LQKENI. The CDR3 totals 14 residues. V was pared by 6 bases and J by 2 bases, with 13 bases between. As DNA, the CDR3 is TGTGCCAGCTCCCTTGGACTCGAACAAGAGACCCAGTACTTC. This encodes CASSLGLEQETQYF. The full variable domain, completed using reference TRBV18 and TRBJ2-5, is NAGVMQNPRHLVRRRGQEARLRCSPMKGHSHVYWYRQLPEEGLKFMVYLQKENIIDESGMPKERFSAEFPKEGPSILRIQQVVRGDSAAYFCASSLGLEQETQYFGPGTRLLVL.

This clone has just a few counts. This chain links TRBV15 with TRBJ1-5, with D unclear. Deletions cut 6 bases from V and 0 bases from J, with 6 bases between. The CDR3 extends over 13 amino acids. Germline assignment: CDR1 LNHNV and CDR2 YYDKDF (reference sequence). The CDR3 DNA reads TGTGCCACCAGTCCTTATAGCAATCAGCCCCAGCATTTT. This translates into CATSPYSNQPQHF.

This clone was detected a few times. The CDR3 spells CASSDLSGLLTLGEQYF. CDR3 nucleotide sequence: TGTGCCAGCAGTGACTTATCGGGACTACTCACCCTCGGTGAGCAGTACTTC. V is TRBV2 and J is TRBJ2-7; 7 bases are a match to TRBD2. Germline-derived CDR1 and CDR2 are SNHLY and FYNNEI. CDR3 length equals 17 residues. The junction had 18 bases not matched to a gene; V was cut back by 3 bases and J by 7 bases. The full variable domain, with the rest looked up from reference TRBV2 and TRBJ2-7, is EPEVTQTPSHQVTQMGQEVILRCVPISNHLYFYWYRQILGQKVEFLVSFYNNEISEKSEIFDDQFSVERPDGSNFTLKIRSTKLEDSAMYFCASSDLSGLLTLGEQYFGPGTRLTVT.

About this clone itself: The junction departs from germline at one end; a sequencing error may be responsible. The chain joins TRBV10-3 to TRBJ2-7; a possible D gene is TRBD1 (6 bases). Germline V gene data show CDR1 as ENHRY and CDR2 as SYGVKD. The CDR3 covers 13 residues. In DNA, the CDR3 is TGTGCCATCAGTCAAGACAGGTCCTCCGAGCAGTACTTC. The encoded protein is CAISQDRSSEQYF.

This clone was counted many times. V usage is TRBV5-4 and J usage is TRBJ2-1, with D perhaps TRBD1 (6 bases). Per germline, CDR1 SGHNT and CDR2 YYREEE (reference sequence). The CDR3 spans 16 residues. V was cut by 3 bases and J by 5 bases, with 18 bases left in between. CDR3 loop: CASSSQTGQFHNEQFF. CDR3 nucleotide sequence: TGTGCCAGCAGCTCGCAAACAGGGCAATTCCACAATGAGCAGTTCTTC.

This clone was found a few times. This chain connects TRBV5-1 to TRBJ2-3, with 9 bases that match TRBD1. CDR3 length: 14 residues. Germline CDR1 reads SGHRS; CDR2 reads YFSETQ. Trimming cost V 3 bases and J 5 bases; bases outside gene matches: 4. Written as DNA, the CDR3 is TGCGCCAGCAGCTGGGACAGGGTAGGAGATACGCAGTATTTT. Translation: CASSWDRVGDTQYF.

V is TRBV6-5 and J is TRBJ2-1, with D tentatively TRBD2 (6 bases). The CDR3 length is 16 residues. Germline V gene sequence: CDR1 MNHEY, CDR2 SVGAGI. Trimming cost V 3 bases and J 3 bases, with 15 bases left between them. The CDR3 sequence: CASSYGGRPNYNEQFF. The CDR3 DNA sequence: TGTGCCAGCAGTTATGGGGGGAGACCCAACTACAATGAGCAGTTCTTC.

The gene calls are TRBV2 and TRBJ1-2; the D gene is possibly TRBD1 (5 bases). Trimming stripped 7 bases from V and 0 bases from J, with 6 bases between. Germline V lookup: CDR1 SNHLY, CDR2 FYNNEI. This CDR3 is built from 12 residues. The CDR3 DNA reads TGTGCCAGCAAGACAGCTAACTATGGCTACACCTTC. Residues: CASKTANYGYTF. The full variable domain, in which reference TRBV2 and TRBJ1-2 provide the parts outside the CDR3, is EPEVTQTPSHQVTQMGQEVILRCVPISNHLYFYWYRQILGQKVEFLVSFYNNEISEKSEIFDDQFSVERPDGSNFTLKIRSTKLEDSAMYFCASKTANYGYTFGSGTRLTVV.